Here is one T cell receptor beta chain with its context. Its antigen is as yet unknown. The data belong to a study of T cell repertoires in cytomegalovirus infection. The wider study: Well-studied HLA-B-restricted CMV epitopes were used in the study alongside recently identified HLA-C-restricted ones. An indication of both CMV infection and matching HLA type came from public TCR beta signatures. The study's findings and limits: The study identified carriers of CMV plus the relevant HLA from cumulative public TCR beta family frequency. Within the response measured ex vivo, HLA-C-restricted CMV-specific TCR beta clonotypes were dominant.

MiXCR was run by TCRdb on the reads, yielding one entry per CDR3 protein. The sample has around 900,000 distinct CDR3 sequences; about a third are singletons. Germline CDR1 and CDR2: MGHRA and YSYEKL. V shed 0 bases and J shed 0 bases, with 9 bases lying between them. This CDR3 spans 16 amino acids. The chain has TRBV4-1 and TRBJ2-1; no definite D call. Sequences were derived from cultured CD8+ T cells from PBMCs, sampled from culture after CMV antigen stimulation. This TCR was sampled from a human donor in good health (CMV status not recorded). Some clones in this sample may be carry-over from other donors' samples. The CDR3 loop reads CASSQELASSYNEQFF. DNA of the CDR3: TGCGCCAGCAGCCAAGAATTGGCGAGCTCCTACAATGAGCAGTTCTTC.